What follows describes a single TCR beta chain. Many counts were recorded for this clonotype. Its antigen is not yet known. The record has no base qualities; no much larger clone is one base away. The CDR3, cysteine through phenylalanine, is 15 amino acids long. Of all the DNA, just the CDR3 is kept, 45 bases in frame from base 1. CDR1 SGHVS and CDR2 FNYEAQ are derived from the germline V gene. V was cut back by 2 bases and J by 8 bases, leaving a gap of 18 bases between them. The data were obtained in a study of T-cell memory formation after mild COVID-19 listed by TCRdb under 2021. In the study overall: TCR sequence clusters from the two donors were largely donor specific. In a couple of donors, T-cell clones that expanded and contracted after mild COVID-19 were followed by sequencing TCRalpha and TCRbeta repertoires longitudinally. The cohort was made up of two young adult volunteers, one female and one male, who were previously healthy. The full study reports these points: SARS-CoV-2 specificity of the second-wave clones peaking on day 37 was not confirmed. From day 15 to 85, contracting clones showed balanced CD4/CD8 phenotypes, whereas a second wave of clones that expanded from day 15 to 37 leaned towards CD4+. Some responding clones were detected in pre-infection memory, which suggested that pre-existing cross-reactive memory T cells had joined the SARS-CoV-2 response. Only two mild cases were covered in the study, and larger cohorts including severe cases with pre-infection samples were considered necessary. Contracting CD4+ clones turned up mainly in the CM and EM memory subsets, whereas EMRA was where CD8+ clones were enriched.

TCRdb lists the instrument as Illumina NovaSeq 6000. cDNA libraries for TCRalpha and TCRbeta were prepared by 5'RACE using constant-segment primers, with sample barcodes and unique molecular identifiers added. Trizol reagent was used to extract RNA from every sample. Library amplification was performed in two PCR steps, and a second sample barcode and Illumina TruSeq adapters were introduced in the second step. The libraries were sequenced on an Illumina NovaSeq using 2 x 150 bp paired-end reads. In the original analysis: Reads were demultiplexed and collapsed into UMI-guided consensus sequences with migec v1.2.7. Using mixcr v2.1.11, the UMI consensuses were aligned to TRA and TRB V and J templates and assembled into clonotypes. A clonotype was counted as expanded or contracted only when both edgeR and NoisET called the clonotype significant, with the noise models trained on biological replicates. For edgeR calls, the cutoffs were a false discovery rate-adjusted p below 0.01 and a log2 fold-change threshold of 1. As an exploratory analysis of dynamics, PCA with hierarchical clustering was applied to max-normalized trajectories of the 1000 most abundant clonotypes. Separately sequenced CD4+ and CD8+ repertoires were used to assign a CD4 or CD8 phenotype to each responding clone. TCRdb's own reprocessing of the public reads used fastp at Q25 and MiXCR and kept productive beta chains. Every CDR3 protein is listed once, alongside the most common genes and DNA of its rows. TCRdb, not the authors, supplied the V and J calls. The sample records approximately 250,000 distinct CDR3 sequences, roughly 17% of which are singletons. The top ten clonotypes cover 20% to 25% of the sample.

Ficoll-Paque density gradient centrifugation was the method used to isolate PBMCs. This sequence originates from a man between 18 and 29 years old who had mild COVID-19 (a few samples of this study predate the infection). The sample titles of this study are shuffled in the database, so cell type and time point are left out; the donor was told from shared clones. The sequence links TRBV7-6 to TRBJ1-1; there is no confident call for the D gene. The sample was PBMCs or a T cell subset sorted from them (not recorded which). The CDR3 protein is CASSLLLSPEEEAFF. The DNA reads TGTGCCAGCAGCTTACTCCTTTCGCCGGAAGAGGAAGCTTTCTTT. The entire variable domain, with the stretches around the CDR3 drawn from the reference TRBV7-6 and TRBJ1-1 proteins, is GAGVSQSPRYKVTKRGQDVALRCDPISGHVSLYWYRQALGQGPEFLTYFNYEAQQDKSGLPNDRFSAERPEGSISTLTIQRTEQRDSAMYRCASSLLLSPEEEAFFGQGTRLTVV.